The 29 T cell receptor beta chains reported below all come from one sample, sequenced in a study of CD8+ T cells in alopecia areata. Investigators isolated RNA and reverse transcribed it into cDNA to act as the sequencing template. Clones were read by immunoSEQ multiplex PCR, and TCRdb kept only the in-frame ones, dropping some. The table records tens of thousands of clones, about two thirds of them present only once. As to treatment: oral pan-JAK inhibitor, 5-10 mg twice daily. The material sequenced was CD8+ T cells sorted from blood, taken at week 4, from a patient treated with tofacitinib. Source of these receptors: a human donor with alopecia areata.

The count of this clone is one. V gene TRBV5-1 combines with J gene TRBJ2-7; D is unclear. With 5 bases removed from V and 3 bases from J, the gap between germline ends came to 12 bases. CDR1 is SGHRS and CDR2 is YFSETQ in the germline V gene. CDR3 length equals 13 residues. CDR3: CASSSAPNYEQYF. For the CDR3, the DNA is TGCGCCAGCAGTTCTGCGCCCAACTACGAGCAGTACTTC.

This chain joins TRBV29-1 and TRBJ2-7; possible D gene TRBD2, 6 bases. CDR3 length: 13 residues. V lost 6 bases and J lost 3, with 15 bases in between. Germline lookup yields CDR1 SQVTM and CDR2 ANQGSEA. CDR3 in DNA: TGCAGCGTCCCCGGAGGCGGGATCTACGAGCAGTACTTC. Protein product: CSVPGGGIYEQYF.

This chain links TRBV7-9 with TRBJ2-6; 8 bases fit TRBD1. From germline, CDR1 is SEHNR and CDR2 FQNEAQ (reference sequence). The trim removed 5 bases at V and 6 bases at J, leaving 9 bases unmatched. This CDR3 is built from 16 residues. CDR3 bases: TGTGCCAGCAGCCCCCGGACAGGGTGGGAGGCCAACGTCCTGACTTTC. This gives the protein CASSPRTGWEANVLTF.

This clone was seen more than once but under ten times. V usage is TRBV9 and J usage is TRBJ1-2; 10 bases align to TRBD1. After removal of 4 bases from V and 1 base from J, the junction contained 7 bases not matched to a gene. The CDR3 spans 16 residues. CDR1 and CDR2 from the germline V gene are SGDLS and YYNGEE. The CDR3 nucleotides read TGTGCCAGCAGCCCTCCCGGGACAGGGGATAACTATGGCTACACCTTC. Translation gives CASSPPGTGDNYGYTF.

This chain uses TRBV30 with TRBJ2-7; TRBD1 or TRBD2 may be the D gene (5 bases each). The CDR3 sequence is 14 residues long. Trimming left V 0 bases short and J 3 bases short, with 12 bases between. Germline assignment: CDR1 GTSNPN and CDR2 SVGIG (reference sequence). The DNA for the CDR3 is TGTGCCTGGAGTGTAGGCCAGGGAGACTACGAGCAGTACTTC. Translating it yields CAWSVGQGDYEQYF.

This clone was found a few times. Other DNA sequences in this specimen translate into the identical CDR3. The gene calls are TRBV4-3 and TRBJ2-1; no reliable D call. The germline gives CDR1 LGHNA, CDR2 YSLEER. The germline V and J ends were trimmed by 4 bases and 0 bases, with 10 bases remaining between them. The CDR3 has 15 amino acids. CDR3 residues: CASSPRQSSYNEQFF. In DNA form, the CDR3 reads TGCGCCAGCAGCCCCAGACAATCCTCCTACAATGAGCAGTTCTTC.

This clone came up a few times. The V gene is TRBV6-6, the J gene TRBJ2-1, with D perhaps TRBD1 or TRBD2 (5 bases each). The germline V gene has CDR1 MNHNY and CDR2 SVGAGI (reference sequence). With 7 bases removed from V and 1 base from J, the gap between germline ends came to 14 bases. This CDR3 is 15 amino acids long. DNA for the CDR3: TGTGCCAGCAACTCAGCGAGGGGTTCCTACAATGAGCAGTTCTTC. This codes for CASNSARGSYNEQFF.

The rearrangement joins TRBV27 to TRBJ1-4; TRBD1 is a possible D gene (5 bases). The CDR3 contains 14 residues. From germline, CDR1 is MNHEY and CDR2 SMNVEV (reference sequence). Trimming took off 3 bases at V and 6 bases at J, with 11 bases between the two ends. CDR3 residues: CASSLRGADEKLFF. The DNA of the CDR3 is TGTGCCAGCAGTTTGCGGGGCGCAGATGAAAAACTGTTTTTT.

This clone is labeled as medium-sized. The chain couples TRBV4-3 to TRBJ2-1; D remains unclear. Trimming cost V 0 bases and J 10 bases, with 13 bases left between them. CDR1 and CDR2 from the germline V gene are LGHNA and YSLEER. CDR3 size: 14 residues. The CDR3 is CASSQDRNAREQFF. The CDR3 nucleotides read TGCGCCAGCAGCCAAGATCGGAACGCTAGGGAGCAGTTCTTC.

This clone appeared a few times. The chain carries TRBV29-1 and TRBJ2-1; D assignment may be TRBD1 or TRBD2 (5 bases each). Germline V gene lookup returns CDR1 SQVTM and CDR2 ANQGSEA. V was cut by 5 bases and J by 7 bases, with 12 bases left in between. The CDR3 is made up of 12 amino acids. Written as DNA, the CDR3 is TGCAGCGTTCCACCCTGGGGGAATGAGCAGTTCTTC. Its translation: CSVPPWGNEQFF.

This clone was observed a few times. The gene calls are TRBV6-5 and TRBJ2-1; possibly TRBD1 or TRBD2 for D (5 bases each). With 0 bases removed from V and 7 bases from J, the gap between germline ends came to 10 bases. The CDR3 totals 14 residues. Per the germline V gene, CDR1 is MNHEY and CDR2 is SVGAGI. The CDR3 here is CASSYSRGGNEQFF. The DNA for the CDR3 is TGTGCCAGCAGTTACTCGAGGGGTGGGAATGAGCAGTTCTTC.

This clone appeared a few times. The rearrangement uses TRBV25-1 and TRBJ2-3; D possibly corresponds to TRBD1 (5 bases). The CDR3 extends over 14 amino acids. V was clipped by 8 bases and J by 3 bases, with 15 bases between them. Germline assignment: CDR1 MGHDK and CDR2 SYGVNS. CDR3 in DNA: TGTGCCAGCGGAACCCGACAGACAACAGATACGCAGTATTTT. This codes for CASGTRQTTDTQYF.

The chain carries TRBV28 and TRBJ2-1; D ambiguous. Trimming took 4 bases from V and 8 from J, leaving 15 bases between them. Germline loops: CDR1 MDHEN, CDR2 SYDVKM. This CDR3 region has 14 residues. Here the CDR3 DNA reads TGTGCCAGCAGTTCCCCCTCCCGACTCGATGAGCAGTTCTTC. It translates to CASSSPSRLDEQFF.

V is TRBV5-4 and J is TRBJ1-1; TRBD1 aligns across 9 bases. Unmatched junction bases numbered 1, after V lost 0 bases and J lost 7 bases. Germline assignment: CDR1 SGHNT and CDR2 YYREEE (reference sequence). CDR3 length equals 13 residues. CDR3 in amino acids: CASSLDRGHEAFF. The CDR3 DNA reads TGTGCCAGCAGCTTGGACAGGGGGCATGAAGCTTTCTTT.

The chain carries TRBV30 and TRBJ1-2; tentatively, D is TRBD1 (5 bases). Germline CDR1 and CDR2: GTSNPN and SVGIG (reference sequence). V shed 1 base and J shed 8 bases, with 17 bases lying between them. The CDR3 is 14 residues long. The DNA for the CDR3 is TGTGCCTGGAGTGAATTATCAGCGAGGGACGGCTACACCTTC. This gives the protein CAWSELSARDGYTF.

The J gene is TRBJ1-1, the V gene TRBV29-1; perhaps TRBD1 as D (5 bases). The germline V gene encodes CDR1 SQVTM and CDR2 ANQGSEA. Trimming removed 4 bases from V and 2 bases from J, with 11 bases in between. The CDR3 spans 13 residues. DNA for the CDR3: TGCAGCGTTGGCGAGGGGCAAAACACTGAAGCTTTCTTT. Translation: CSVGEGQNTEAFF.

The rearrangement uses TRBV27 and TRBJ2-5; 8 bases fit TRBD2. Germline CDR1 is MNHEY and CDR2 is SMNVEV (reference sequence). This CDR3 comprises 17 residues. V trimming: 2 bases; J trimming: 2 bases; junction bases outside the gene matches: 10. The CDR3: CASSLVPGLEGQETQYF. Here the CDR3 DNA reads TGTGCCAGCAGTTTAGTACCGGGACTAGAAGGACAAGAGACCCAGTACTTC.

This clone has only a few counts. The identical CDR3 is also encoded by other nucleotide sequences in the sample. The V and J genes are TRBV27 and TRBJ2-6, with no clear D. CDR1 is MNHEY and CDR2 is SMNVEV in the germline V gene (reference sequence). Trimming cost V 0 bases and J 4 bases, with 1 base left between them. The CDR3 has 13 residues. The CDR3 region has the DNA TGTGCCAGCAGTTTATCCGGGGCCAACGTCCTGACTTTC. Residues: CASSLSGANVLTF.

The chain has TRBV6-6 and TRBJ2-5; 7 bases are shared with TRBD2. The CDR3 is 16 residues long. CDR1 MNHNY and CDR2 SVGAGI come from the germline V gene (reference sequence). V lost 7 bases, J lost 7 bases, and 18 bases stayed unmatched. The CDR3 spells CASTLLAEPPGLTQYF. The CDR3 DNA reads as TGTGCCAGCACTTTGCTAGCGGAGCCACCGGGGTTGACCCAGTACTTC.

The chain uses TRBV4-3 and TRBJ2-7, with TRBD1 identical over 8 bases. The CDR3 has 15 amino acids. V shed 3 bases and J 1 base; nucleotides not matched to a gene: 5. Germline CDR1 reads LGHNA; CDR2 reads YSLEER. In DNA form, the CDR3 reads TGCGCCAGCAGCCAGGACAGGGCAGCTTCCTACGAGCAGTACTTC. This translates into CASSQDRAASYEQYF.

The rearrangement joins TRBV13 to TRBJ2-6; perhaps TRBD1 as D (6 bases). This CDR3 is 13 amino acids long. V was shortened by 8 bases and J by 2 bases, with 7 bases between the two germline ends. CDR1 is PRHDT and CDR2 is FYEKMQ in the germline V gene (reference sequence). CDR3: CASRTAGANVLTF. The CDR3, as DNA: TGTGCCAGCCGGACAGCTGGGGCCAACGTCCTGACTTTC.

CDR3 loop: CAWKGPQETQYF. As DNA, the CDR3 is TGTGCCTGGAAGGGACCGCAAGAGACCCAGTACTTC. V usage is TRBV30 and J usage is TRBJ2-5; D may match TRBD1 or TRBD2 (5 bases each). Germline CDR1 is GTSNPN and CDR2 is SVGIG (reference sequence). The V end lost 4 bases, the J end lost 2 bases, and 8 bases lay between the germline ends. The CDR3 totals 12 residues.

The chain joins TRBV30 to TRBJ2-7, with D hard to call. Trimming pared 0 bases from V and 4 bases from J, leaving 7 bases between. CDR1 and CDR2 (germline): GTSNPN, SVGIG (reference sequence). CDR3 length equals 12 residues. DNA for the CDR3: TGTGCCTGGAGTGTATCCGAATACGAGCAGTACTTC. Translating it yields CAWSVSEYEQYF.

V gene TRBV4-1 combines with J gene TRBJ2-7; D gene unclear. CDR1 MGHRA and CDR2 YSYEKL come from the germline V gene. Trimming shortened V by 4 bases and J by 6 bases, and 13 bases separated the two germline ends. The CDR3 covers 13 residues. In nucleotides, the CDR3 is TGCGCCAGCAGCCTAAAGGTGGCCTCCGAGCAGTACTTC. Translation: CASSLKVASEQYF.

CDR3 in amino acids: CSVHTRRGAGANVLTF. The CDR3 DNA sequence: TGCAGCGTCCATACGCGGAGGGGCGCTGGGGCCAACGTCCTGACTTTC. This sequence joins TRBV29-1 and TRBJ2-6; TRBD2 might be the D (6 bases). CDR1 and CDR2 (germline): SQVTM, ANQGSEA. V was trimmed by 6 bases and J by 2 bases, leaving 17 bases between them. The CDR3 is 16 residues long.

The count of this clone is one. This chain connects TRBV14 to TRBJ2-1; D remains ambiguous. The germline V gene has CDR1 SGHDN and CDR2 FVKESK. Trimming removed 0 bases at V and 4 bases at J, with 4 bases between. CDR3 length: 13 amino acids. The CDR3 loop is CASSQDWYNEQFF. The CDR3 coding sequence is TGTGCCAGCAGCCAAGATTGGTACAATGAGCAGTTCTTC. Full variable domain (missing parts from reference TRBV14 and TRBJ2-1): EAGVTQFPSHSVIEKGQTVTLRCDPISGHDNLYWYRRVMGKEIKFLLHFVKESKQDESGMPNNRFLAERTGGTYSTLKVQPAELEDSGVYFCASSQDWYNEQFFGPGTRLTVL.

This clone was counted between two and nine times. The V call is TRBV29-1, the J call TRBJ2-5; 11 bases agree with TRBD2. Germline V gene lookup returns CDR1 SQVTM and CDR2 ANQGSEA. Trimming at V came to 2 bases and at J to 3 bases, leaving 2 bases not matched to a gene. The length of the CDR3 is 14 residues. The CDR3 DNA reads TGCAGCGTTGAATATAGCGGGGGGGAAGAGACCCAGTACTTC. It translates to CSVEYSGGEETQYF.

V usage is TRBV4-3 and J usage is TRBJ2-5; D is possibly TRBD1 (7 bases). From germline, CDR1 is LGHNA and CDR2 YSLEER. V lost 0 bases, J lost 5 bases, and 10 bases lay in between. The CDR3 totals 14 residues. The CDR3 sequence is CASSQDRGRETQYF. CDR3 in DNA: TGCGCCAGCAGCCAAGACAGGGGGAGGGAGACCCAGTACTTC.

As DNA, the CDR3 is TGTGCCAGCAGCTTGGCGAGTGCCACTGAAGCTTTCTTT. This sequence encodes CASSLASATEAFF. This chain uses TRBV5-6 with TRBJ1-1; D gene ambiguous. CDR3 length equals 13 residues. Deletions cut 0 bases from V and 4 bases from J, with 7 bases between. CDR1 and CDR2 (germline): SGHDT, YYEEEE.